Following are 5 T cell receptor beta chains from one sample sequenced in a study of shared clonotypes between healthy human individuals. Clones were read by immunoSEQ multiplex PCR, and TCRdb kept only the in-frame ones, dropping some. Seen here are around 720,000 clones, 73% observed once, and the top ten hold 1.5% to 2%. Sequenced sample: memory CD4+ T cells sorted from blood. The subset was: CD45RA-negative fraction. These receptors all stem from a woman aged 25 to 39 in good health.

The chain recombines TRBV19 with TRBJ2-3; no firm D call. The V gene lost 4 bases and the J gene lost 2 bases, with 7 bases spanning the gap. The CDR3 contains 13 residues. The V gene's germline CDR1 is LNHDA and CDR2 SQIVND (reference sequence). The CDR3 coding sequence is TGTGCCAGTAGTACTAGGCACACAGATACGCAGTATTTT. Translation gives CASSTRHTDTQYF.

The CDR3 coding sequence is TGTGCCAGCAGTCCGCGTGGCGGGAGGCCTCACGAGCAGTACTTC. Protein: CASSPRGGRPHEQYF. This rearrangement joins TRBV28 to TRBJ2-7; 8 bases agree with TRBD2. With 5 bases clipped from V and 5 bases from J, the junction kept 11 bases outside the gene matches. Looked up from germline, CDR1 is MDHEN and CDR2 is SYDVKM. This CDR3 comprises 15 residues. Drawing the rest from reference TRBV28 and TRBJ2-7, the complete variable domain is DVKVTQSSRYLVKRTGEKVFLECVQDMDHENMFWYRQDPGLGLRLIYFSYDVKMKEKGDIPEGYSVSREKKERFSLILESASTNQTSMYLCASSPRGGRPHEQYFGPGTRLTVT.

The CDR3 region is CASSKENPAGARELFF. In DNA, the CDR3 is TGTGCCAGCAGCAAAGAGAATCCGGCGGGAGCAAGGGAGCTGTTTTTT. V is TRBV21-1 and J is TRBJ2-2; the DNA was not used to check the table's D call, TRBD2. TRBV21-1 is given as a pseudogene. CDR3 length: 16 residues.

Here the CDR3 reads CSGRTGDSYEQYF. CDR3 nucleotides: TGCAGCGGAAGGACAGGGGACTCCTACGAGCAGTACTTC. The chain joins TRBV29-1 to TRBJ2-7; 9 positions match TRBD1. Germline V lookup: CDR1 SQVTM, CDR2 ANQGSEA. The CDR3 spans 13 residues. The J segment lost 0 bases and the V segment lost 7 bases, leaving 4 bases of the junction unmatched.

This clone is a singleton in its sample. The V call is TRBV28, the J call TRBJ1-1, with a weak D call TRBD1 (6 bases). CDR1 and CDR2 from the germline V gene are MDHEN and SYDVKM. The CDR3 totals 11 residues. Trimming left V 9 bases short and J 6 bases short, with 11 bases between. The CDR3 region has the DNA TGTGCCAGTACAGGGTGGGCTGAAGCTTTCTTT. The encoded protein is CASTGWAEAFF.